This T cell receptor beta chain was sequenced for a study of blood T cell repertoires in COVID-19. The overall study: In each case, the material was cDNA or gDNA derived from T cells, B-cell-depleted T cells, or PBMCs.

In the original analysis: Estimation of nucleated cell counts was performed using reference gene primer amplification. Using immunoSEQ multiplex PCR, the repertoire was profiled, and TCRdb retains in-frame clones only, with some absent. The DNA gave D and trimming, while V, J and clone size come from that table. The sample lists 35,000 or so clones, 90% occurring once. Germline CDR1 and CDR2: DFQATT and SNEGSKA (reference sequence). Between the trimmed V and J ends, which lost 6 bases and 7 bases, there was a span of 10 bases. The CDR3 runs to 11 residues. The origin of this receptor is a human donor in a cohort sampled during active COVID-19. The chain links TRBV20-1 to TRBJ1-5; no definite D call. The sequenced material came from peripheral blood. CDR3 sequence reads: CSAGAGQPQHF. CDR3 DNA sequence: TGCAGTGCCGGAGCGGGCCAGCCCCAGCATTTT.